Listed here are 16 T cell receptor beta chains from one sample, sequenced in a study of regulatory T cells in long-lasting Graves disease. In building TCR beta libraries, iRepertoire HTBI primers were used together with Arm-PCR of CDR3 regions. MiXCR, run by TCRdb on the multiplex PCR reads, gives a single entry per CDR3 protein. The data contain around 480,000 distinct CDR3 sequences, approximately 16% of them singletons. The time point denotes: newly diagnosed GD, antithyroid drugs for less than 3 months. Scientists built the TCR library using RNA that was extracted from PBMCs. The sample was also reused in another study, on T cells in Graves' hyperthyroidism and ophthalmopathy.

This specimen was peripheral blood mononuclear cells (PBMCs), taken at new diagnosis, from a patient treated with antithyroid drugs. The receptors were gathered from a woman aged 40 to 65 with Graves disease.

This clonotype was found many times. The rearrangement uses TRBV12-3 or TRBV12-4 and TRBJ1-4; tentatively, D is TRBD1 (5 bases). The CDR3 consists of 15 residues. The germline V and J ends were trimmed by 6 bases and 7 bases, with 18 bases remaining between them. CDR3 sequence (DNA): TGTGCCAGCAGCCGCGTCAGGGAACCTCGTGAAAAACTGTTTTTT. It codes for CASSRVREPREKLFF.

This clonotype was seen ten or more times. The rearrangement uses TRBV5-1 and TRBJ2-2; D ambiguous. CDR3 length: 18 residues. Germline CDR1 is SGHRS and CDR2 is YFSETQ. Deletions cut 2 bases from V and 1 base from J, with 18 bases between. CDR3 sequence reads: CASSFNSGWQMNTGELFF. CDR3 DNA sequence: TGCGCCAGCAGCTTTAATTCGGGCTGGCAGATGAACACCGGGGAGCTGTTTTTT. The full variable domain, rest sourced from reference TRBV5-1 and TRBJ2-2, is KAGVTQTPRYLIKTRGQQVTLSCSPISGHRSVSWYQQTPGQGLQFLFEYFSETQRNKGNFPGRFSGRQFSNSRSEMNVSTLELGDSALYLCASSFNSGWQMNTGELFFGEGSRLTVL.

This rearrangement joins TRBV5-4 to TRBJ2-3; D might be TRBD1 or TRBD2, each matching 5 bases. V lost 1 base, J lost 0 bases, and 15 bases lay in between. This CDR3 is built from 17 residues. In germline, CDR1 is SGHNT, CDR2 YYREEE (reference sequence). In nucleotides, the CDR3 is TGTGCCAGCAGCTTGCCCGGGGCCTTATCTAGCACAGATACGCAGTATTTT. It is translated as CASSLPGALSSTDTQYF.

Here the CDR3 DNA reads TGTGCCAGCAGCCCCATACAGGGCCAGCACGGCTACACCTTC. It encodes CASSPIQGQHGYTF. The chain joins TRBV7-2 to TRBJ1-2; D might be TRBD1 (6 bases). Germline V gene data show CDR1 as SGHTA and CDR2 as FQGNSA. V was shortened by 5 bases and J by 8 bases, with 18 bases between the two germline ends. CDR3 length: 14 amino acids.

To note about this clonotype: The missing conserved phenylalanine or tryptophan at the end of this CDR3 makes a read error likely. This chain uses TRBV6-1 with TRBJ1-2, with 10 bases lining up with TRBD1. The V segment lost 7 bases and the J segment 7 bases; nucleotides outside the gene matches: 9. Germline assignment: CDR1 MNHNS and CDR2 SASEGT. CDR3 length equals 14 residues. This chain's CDR3 is CASIIGTGVGGYTL. CDR3 in DNA: TGTGCCAGCATCATCGGGACAGGGGTCGGTGGCTACACCCTC.

This clonotype was seen only once. A much more abundant neighbour one base away suggests this may be a read error. The chain couples TRBV30 to TRBJ1-1, with TRBD1 matching over 9 bases. Germline CDR1 reads GTSNPN; CDR2 reads SVGIG (reference sequence). The CDR3 is 14 amino acids. As DNA, the CDR3 is TGTGCCTGGAGTAGGGACAGGGTGAACACTGAAGCTCTCTTT. Encoded protein: CAWSRDRVNTEALF.

This clonotype was counted ten times or more. The J gene is TRBJ2-7, the V gene TRBV7-9; no definite D call. V dropped 4 bases and J dropped 2 bases, with 3 bases sitting between them. The CDR3 is made up of 11 amino acids. The germline V gene has CDR1 SEHNR and CDR2 FQNEAQ (reference sequence). CDR3 DNA sequence: TGTGCCAGCAGCTCCACCTACGAGCAGTACTTC. Its translation: CASSSTYEQYF.

V is TRBV5-1 and J is TRBJ1-1, with D possibly being TRBD1 (5 bases). CDR1 SGHRS and CDR2 YFSETQ come from the germline V gene. The CDR3 is 15 residues long. The V gene lost 2 bases and the J gene lost 1 base, with 12 bases spanning the gap. CDR3 DNA: TGCGCCAGCAGCTTTTCCCGGGGGGAGAACACTGAAGCTTTCTTT. Translation: CASSFSRGENTEAFF.

Details on this clonotype: This could be a read error, since a much larger clone is one nucleotide away. The chain recombines TRBV6-6 with TRBJ2-1; 9 positions agree with TRBD1. CDR1 is MNHNY, CDR2 SVGAGI, per germline (reference sequence). This CDR3 spans 15 amino acids. CDR3 bases: TGTGCCGGCAGTTACTCGGGACAGGGCTACAATGAGCAGTTCTTC. It yields the protein CAGSYSGQGYNEQFF.

This clonotype was picked up many times. CDR3 bases: TGTGCCAGCAGCGTAGAAGCAGGGGTTGGAACTGGAAACACCATATATTTT. Translated, it gives CASSVEAGVGTGNTIYF. This chain connects TRBV9 to TRBJ1-3, with D possibly matching TRBD1 (6 bases). This CDR3 contains 17 residues. V was pared by 0 bases and J by 2 bases, with 15 bases between. The germline CDR1 and CDR2 sequences are SGDLS and YYNGEE.

A single count supports this clonotype. This sequence may be a read error, since a much larger clone differs from it by one base. This chain connects TRBV12-5 to TRBJ2-3; D gene unclear. Germline loops: CDR1 LGHNT, CDR2 FRNRAP. The CDR3 has 15 residues. With 2 bases removed from V and 2 bases from J, the gap between germline ends came to 11 bases. For the CDR3, the DNA is TGTGCTAGTGGTTTGACGGACCTTTTCACAGATACGCAGTATTTT. This gives the protein CASGLTDLFTDTQYF.

The DNA for the CDR3 is TGCGCCAGCAGCCCCCCAATTCCCGGGGAGCTGTTTTTT. It specifies CASSPPIPGELFF. This sequence joins TRBV5-1 and TRBJ2-2; no clear D. Germline CDR1 SGHRS, CDR2 YFSETQ. The CDR3 totals 13 residues. V was clipped by 4 bases and J by 6 bases, with 10 bases between them.

This clonotype has at least ten counts. This chain connects TRBV7-9 to TRBJ1-1; D not certain. The germline V gene encodes CDR1 SEHNR and CDR2 FQNEAQ (reference sequence). This CDR3 comprises 14 residues. Trimming shortened V by 2 bases and J by 1 base, and 8 bases separated the two germline ends. CDR3 DNA sequence: TGTGCCAGCAGCTTACGGGATGGGAACACTGAAGCTTTCTTT. Amino acid sequence: CASSLRDGNTEAFF.

V gene TRBV20-1 combines with J gene TRBJ2-3; 11 nucleotides align to TRBD2. CDR3 length equals 14 residues. With 5 bases clipped from V and 1 base from J, the junction kept 2 bases outside the gene matches. Germline CDR1 is DFQATT and CDR2 is SNEGSKA (reference sequence). This chain's CDR3 is CSALAGGRTDTQYF. In DNA, the CDR3 is TGCAGTGCTCTAGCGGGGGGCCGCACAGATACGCAGTATTTT.

The chain employs TRBV19 and TRBJ1-4, with D uncertain. The length of the CDR3 is 14 residues. Germline CDR1 and CDR2: LNHDA and SQIVND (reference sequence). The ends were cut back, 5 bases at V and 0 bases at J, with 7 bases in the middle. The CDR3 sequence is CASSGPPTNEKLFF. CDR3 nucleotide sequence: TGTGCCAGTAGTGGACCGCCAACTAATGAAAAACTGTTTTTT.

This clonotype was observed at least ten times. V usage is TRBV20-1 and J usage is TRBJ2-3, with 11 bases aligning to TRBD2. Germline CDR1 DFQATT, CDR2 SNEGSKA (reference sequence). The CDR3 spans 18 residues. The ends lost 0 bases at V and 6 bases at J; junction bases unmatched: 14. The CDR3 protein is CSARDPVLAGAVKDTQYF. The CDR3 DNA is TGCAGTGCTAGAGATCCGGTACTAGCGGGGGCTGTGAAGGATACGCAGTATTTT.